This TCR beta chain derives from a study of cytomegalovirus exposure and HLA in healthy donors. Study observations and caveats: Association of a missense DCLRE1C variant with TCR beta V- and J-gene trimming was reported in a later analysis.

This PCR relied on a set of 60 Vbeta primers and 13 Jbeta primers. Profiled with immunoSEQ multiplex PCR; TCRdb holds only in-frame clones, not every one. The sample lists about 92,000 clones, just under 70% occurring once. The CDR3 totals 16 residues. With 6 bases clipped from V and 7 bases from J, the junction kept 16 bases outside the gene matches. Germline assignment: CDR1 MNHEY and CDR2 SMNVEV (reference sequence). As regards this clone: Its antigen is unidentified.

This TCR derives from a man aged 50 or older in good health and CMV-seronegative. This chain connects TRBV27 to TRBJ2-7; 9 bases are shared with TRBD1. The source material was PBMCs. CDR3 DNA: TGTGCCAGCAGCCTGAGAGGGACAGGGTCAGTGAGGGAGCAGTACTTC. It translates to CASSLRGTGSVREQYF.